This TCR beta chain was obtained from a study of blood T cell repertoires in COVID-19. Study details: PBMCs, B-cell-depleted T cells, or T cells were the source of the cDNA or gDNA that made up the material.

Sequencing used immunoSEQ multiplex PCR; TCRdb keeps in-frame clones, though not all of them. The sample consists of about 240,000 clones, roughly nine tenths of them appearing once. Specimen: peripheral blood. This clonotype was sampled from a man aged 60-69 years with acute or convalescent COVID-19.

CDR3 amino acids: CASSLSGAGANVLTF. The CDR3 DNA follows: TGTGCCAGCAGCTTATCAGGGGCCGGGGCCAACGTCCTGACTTTC. The J gene is TRBJ2-6, the V gene TRBV7-9; a possible D gene is TRBD1 (6 bases). CDR1 and CDR2 (germline): SEHNR, FQNEAQ (reference sequence). The CDR3 extends over 15 amino acids. V lost 2 bases to trimming and J lost 4 bases, with 9 bases between them.